Sequencing of this T cell receptor beta chain was carried out in a study of shared clonotypes between healthy human individuals (dated by TCRdb to 2020 to 2022). The study in broad terms: A couple of women and three men aged 18 to 49 years were included in the cohort. Per donor, leukapheresis produced somewhere between about 0.9 and 9.5 billion PBMCs. For each donor, CD4 naive and CD4 memory were each given three plates, CD8 naive was given two plates, and CD8 memory was given one plate. To increase sequencing depth and limit assay-specific biases, different laboratories used diverse techniques to prepare libraries and sequence TCR repertoires. The study deeply sequenced blood TCR repertoires of several healthy adults to estimate repertoire size and the extent of clonotype sharing between individuals.

Using the deep immunoSEQ assay, TCR CDR3 regions were amplified from genomic DNA by multiplex PCR. For each cell subset, the extracted genomic DNA was distributed evenly across all wells of several immunoSEQ 96-well plates, and each plate served as one replicate. Each replicate PCR for sorted subsets received approximately 220 ng genomic DNA, equal to 30,000 or so T cell genomes. Purified libraries were quantified with a Qubit 3.0 fluorometer, sized on a Bioanalyzer 2100, and re-quantified with the KAPA Library Quantification kit. Every immunoSEQ 96-well plate was sequenced on a dedicated single-read 150-cycle Illumina NextSeq 550 flow cell. The authors' pipeline ran thus. Because the immunoSEQ output included only junctional sequences and no quality scores, the filtering could not be the same as the filtering used for full-length reads. To assign V/J genes and CDR3, sequences were annotated against IMGT germline references using PyIR, a Python wrapper for IgBLAST v1.9. Reads were filtered out if the reads had weak V/J assignments (E-value above 1e-6), no CDR3, stop codons, out-of-frame junctions, or ambiguous translated residues. A V3J clonotype was defined by an identical inferred V gene, J gene, and CDR3 amino acid sequence. To compute the percentage overlap between repertoires, the number of shared unique clonotypes was divided by the size of the smaller repertoire. Three approaches were used to assess repertoire richness: RTK rarefaction, the Chao1 estimator, and Recon v2.1 estimates of unobserved clonotypes. Generation probabilities were computed with OLGA for all TCRbeta clonotypes obtained by the gDNA method from four donors. Held by TCRdb, this immuneACCESS table contains in-frame sequences only and omits some clones. Under half of the omission traces to an unresolved V gene where checked; the cause of the rest is unknown. Clone size and the V and J calls come from that table; the DNA yielded D and trimming. Within this sample are some 1 million clones, with approximately 70% of them counted one time only. Roughly 1.5% of the sample is in the top ten clones.

On the study overall, not on this receptor specifically: Compared with non-shared clonotypes, clonotypes shared by all four sorted-subset donors had higher generation probabilities. Incomplete sequencing was indicated by rarefaction of sorted-subset datasets, despite the large sequencing depth. Pairwise subsampling indicated that sequencing depth was expected to affect the degree of clonotype sharing among donors. Naive subsets generally had larger estimated clonotype richness than memory subsets. Sharing across several donors was observed for roughly 5.4% of naive CD4, about 4% of naive CD8, 2% to 2.5% of memory CD4, and about 0.4% of memory CD8 clonotypes. Because the study included only a small number of donors, the genetic and exposure-history diversity represented was limited. Sampling was restricted to blood, and TCR repertoires in tissue are likely to differ from TCR repertoires in blood.

In regard to this clone: Its antigen target is currently unknown. Base qualities are not recorded, but no much larger clone differs from it by a single base.

Donors were healthy HIV-negative adults with no recently reported acute infections or vaccinations. Only Caucasian adults living in Nashville, Tennessee, USA were represented among the donors. CD4+ T cells were enriched by magnetic negative selection; naive cells were then positively selected on CD45RA, and the negative fraction formed the memory subset. Blood was collected by leukapheresis, and PBMCs were isolated by Ficoll-Histopaque density gradient centrifugation and then cryopreserved in liquid nitrogen vapor phase. Analytical flow cytometry was used to check the purity and quantity of every magnetically sorted T cell population. Genomic DNA was isolated from each sorted fraction and quantified by UV absorbance on a Nanodrop 2000c. The cysteine opens and the phenylalanine closes a CDR3 of 15 amino acids. CDR3 DNA only is kept here, 45 bases in frame from base 1. At the junction V is shortened by 6 bases and J by 4 bases; bases outside the gene matches: 9. The CDR1 and CDR2 encoded by the germline V gene are SNHLY and FYNNEI.

The sequencing sample was made of memory CD4+ T cells sorted from blood. What the cell subset or site label conveys for this sample: CD45RA-negative fraction. The TCR originated in a man between 18 and 35 years old in good health. Recombination connected TRBV2 to TRBJ2-1; 7 middle bases align to TRBD1. The nucleotide sequence reads TGTGCCAGCAGGGCCGGGACAGATAAATACAATGAGCAGTTCTTC. Its protein is CASRAGTDKYNEQFF.